The 10 T cell receptor beta chains in this list originate from one sample, sequenced in a study of metastatic and nonmetastatic thyroid tumors. TCRdb called clones again from the PCR reads with MiXCR. The sample holds 15,000 to 25,000 clones, around 38% seen once. Until they underwent thyroid surgery, no patient had received any treatment. Sequencing was done on a sample of tumor tissue. All receptors come from a female donor with papillary thyroid cancer or a benign thyroid nodule (not recorded which). Some clones in this sample may be carry-over from other donors' samples.

This clone was counted only a few times. The V and J genes are TRBV6-1 and TRBJ2-1; TRBD1 might be the D (7 bases). Germline V gives CDR1 MNHNS, CDR2 SASEGT. Trimming took off 6 bases at V and 2 bases at J, with 17 bases between the two ends. The CDR3 spans 16 residues. The CDR3 is CASSLTGTDTYNEQFF. The CDR3 coding sequence is TGTGCCAGCAGCCTGACAGGGACTGATACCTACAATGAGCAGTTCTTC.

This clone was seen a few times. V is TRBV6-1 and J is TRBJ2-2; TRBD1 matches 7 bases. Trimming at V came to 7 bases and at J to 6 bases, leaving 8 bases not matched to a gene. Germline assignment: CDR1 MNHNS and CDR2 SASEGT. This CDR3 region has 14 residues. This CDR3 reads CASTRTGSSGELFF. In DNA form, the CDR3 reads TGTGCCAGCACGCGGACAGGTTCCTCCGGGGAGCTGTTTTTT.

Comment on this clone: A much larger clonotype is one base distant, so this may be a read error. V and J are TRBV28 and TRBJ2-2; D is unclear. The CDR3 is made up of 15 amino acids. Germline loops: CDR1 MDHEN, CDR2 SYDVKM. The CDR3 DNA sequence: TGTGCCAGCATTTTACCAGAAAAGAACACCGGGGAGCTGTTTTTT. This sequence encodes CASILPEKNTGELFF.

This chain connects TRBV5-1 to TRBJ1-1; D is uncertain. V lost 0 bases, J lost 1 base, and 7 bases lay in between. Germline values: CDR1 SGHRS, CDR2 YFSETQ. The CDR3 loop spans 14 amino acids. The CDR3 DNA reads as TGCGCCAGCAGCTTGGGGGGAGGGAACACTGAAGCTTTCTTT. It translates to CASSLGGGNTEAFF.

V and J are TRBV7-9 and TRBJ2-1; possible D gene TRBD1, 6 bases. V dropped 3 bases and J dropped 7 bases, with 13 bases sitting between them. Germline V gene sequence: CDR1 SEHNR, CDR2 FQNEAQ (reference sequence). The CDR3 runs 14 residues. CDR3 loop: CASSFTRGKNEQFF. The CDR3 coding sequence is TGTGCCAGCAGCTTCACGAGGGGGAAGAATGAGCAGTTCTTC.

This clone was seen ten or more times. The V gene is TRBV6-2 or TRBV6-3, the J gene TRBJ2-7, with 8 positions matching TRBD1. From germline, CDR1 is MNHEY and CDR2 SVGEGT. The length of the CDR3 is 17 residues. Unmatched junction bases numbered 10, after V lost 0 bases and J lost 3 bases. CDR3 coding DNA: TGTGCCAGCAGTTACTCGAAAGCTTCACAGGGGGGCTACGAGCAGTACTTC. It translates to CASSYSKASQGGYEQYF.

The rearrangement uses TRBV27 and TRBJ1-2; no reliable D call. In germline, CDR1 is MNHEY, CDR2 SMNVEV (reference sequence). Trimming left V 10 bases short and J 0 bases short, with 24 bases between. There are 17 residues in the CDR3. The CDR3: CATLPWGLWPTNYGYTF. DNA of the CDR3: TGTGCCACCCTCCCGTGGGGATTATGGCCTACTAACTATGGCTACACCTTC.

To note about this clone: The conserved phenylalanine or tryptophan is not found at the CDR3 terminus, so this likely reflects a read error. No DNA is shown, since the ends of the CDR3 on it are uncertain; the CDR3 is the one TCRdb lists. The gene calls are TRBV4-1 and TRBJ2-5; the table's D call of TRBD1 was not tested on the DNA. The V gene's germline CDR1 is MGHRA and CDR2 YSYEKL. The CDR3 adds up to 15 amino acids, both ends counted. CDR3 sequence: CARQLAGGRGQEAWL.

This chain joins TRBV10-3 and TRBJ2-3; D not resolved. The CDR3 runs to 16 residues. V was clipped by 4 bases and J by 2 bases, with 16 bases between them. Germline values: CDR1 ENHRY, CDR2 SYGVKD. DNA of the CDR3: TGTGCCATCAGTGGGGAAGCGAAGGCCTACACAGATACGCAGTATTTT. It encodes CAISGEAKAYTDTQYF.

The chain combines TRBV6-1 with TRBJ1-3, with D maybe TRBD1 (5 bases). With 6 bases removed from V and 2 bases from J, the gap between germline ends came to 14 bases. The germline V gene encodes CDR1 MNHNS and CDR2 SASEGT. This CDR3 has 15 residues. The CDR3 DNA reads TGTGCCAGCAGGGGGGGGGAAGTCCCTGGAAACACCATATATTTT. Its translation is CASRGGEVPGNTIYF.